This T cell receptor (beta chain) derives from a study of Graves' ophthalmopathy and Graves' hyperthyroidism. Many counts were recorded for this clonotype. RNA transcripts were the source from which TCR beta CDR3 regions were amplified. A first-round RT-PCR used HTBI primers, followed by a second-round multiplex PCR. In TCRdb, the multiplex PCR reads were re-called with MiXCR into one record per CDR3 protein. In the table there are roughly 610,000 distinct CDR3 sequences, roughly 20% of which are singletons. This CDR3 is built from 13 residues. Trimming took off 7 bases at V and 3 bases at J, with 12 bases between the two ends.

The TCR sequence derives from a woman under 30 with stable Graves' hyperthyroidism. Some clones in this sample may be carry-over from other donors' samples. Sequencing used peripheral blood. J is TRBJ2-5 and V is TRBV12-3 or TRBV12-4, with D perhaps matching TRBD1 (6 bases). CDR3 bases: TGTGCCAGCACTCCAGGGGCAAAAGAGACCCAGTACTTC. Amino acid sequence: CASTPGAKETQYF.